The 24 T cell receptor beta chains given below trace back to one sample, sequenced in a study of tumor-infiltrating lymphocytes in primary liver carcinoma. A primer in the constant region served to generate TCR beta cDNA from 450 to 600 ng of total RNA. Three nested multiplex PCR rounds of slightly modified ARM-PCR generated TCR beta libraries. The first two PCR rounds, approximately 10 cycles each, used TRBV1-TRBV30 forward primers and a C-beta reverse primer. TCRdb re-analysed the multiplex PCR reads in MiXCR, keeping a single row per CDR3 protein. This table holds 90,000 to 150,000 distinct CDR3 sequences, roughly 69% found once. Between roughly 17 and 31 mg of unsorted bulk tissue served as the source from which RNA and DNA were co-extracted. The sequenced sample consisted of liver tumor tissue from sampling region 1. The subset here: tumor region T1, superior pole. These receptors all come from a woman aged 60-70 years with primary liver carcinoma and hepatitis B virus infection.

This clonotype was detected many times. CDR3 loop: CATQQGANTGELFF. CDR3 coding DNA: TGTGCCACTCAACAGGGCGCGAACACCGGGGAGCTGTTTTTT. This chain joins TRBV6-5 and TRBJ2-2; perhaps TRBD1 as D (6 bases). CDR3 length equals 14 residues. Germline V lookup: CDR1 MNHEY, CDR2 SVGAGI. The germline V and J ends were trimmed by 10 bases and 0 bases, with 12 bases remaining between them.

This clonotype occurred many times. The junction does not match germline at one end; this may be a read error. The rearrangement uses TRBV12-3 or TRBV12-4 and TRBJ2-3; D is perhaps TRBD2 (5 bases). CDR3 length: 12 residues. The DNA for the CDR3 is TGTGCCAGCAGAATACCCCCCGGGGAGACGGCGTTT. This gives the protein CASRIPPGETAF.

For this clonotype: A read error may be the cause here, since a much bigger clone is one base away. The genes are TRBV12-3 or TRBV12-4 and TRBJ2-6; 8 positions match TRBD1. Unmatched junction bases numbered 11, after V lost 9 bases and J lost 1 base. The CDR3 contains 17 residues. CDR3: CASTPGQELSGANVLTF. For the CDR3, the DNA is TGTGCCAGTACTCCGGGACAGGAACTTTCTGGGGCCAACGTCCTGACTTTC.

The V call is TRBV28, the J call TRBJ1-1; 7 bases are shared with TRBD1. V lost 10 bases, J lost 3 bases, and 5 bases stayed unmatched. This CDR3 is 12 amino acids long. Germline lookup yields CDR1 MDHEN and CDR2 SYDVKM. The CDR3 reads CATARGHTEAFF. The DNA for the CDR3 is TGTGCCACCGCGAGGGGGCACACTGAAGCTTTCTTT.

About this clonotype: At one end the junction does not follow the germline gene, possibly because of a read error. The CDR3 is CASSWTGPGDTIYF. The CDR3 region has the DNA TGTGCCAGCAGCTGGACAGGGCCTGGAGACACCATATATTTT. The V gene is TRBV11-2, the J gene TRBJ1-3, with TRBD1 matching over 8 bases. CDR3 size: 14 residues. The germline CDR1 and CDR2 sequences are SGHAT and FQNNGV.

As concerns this clonotype: The CDR3 does not end in the conserved phenylalanine or tryptophan, so this is likely a read error. V gene TRBV11-1 combines with J gene TRBJ1-1, with 8 bases lining up with TRBD1. CDR3 length: 15 residues. The germline CDR1 and CDR2 sequences are SGHAT and FQDESV (reference sequence). The J segment lost 7 bases and the V segment lost 1 base, leaving 8 bases of the junction unmatched. The CDR3 DNA is TGTGCCAGCAGCTTAGAAGGGACAGGTTACCATGAAGCTTTCTTG. The encoded protein is CASSLEGTGYHEAFL.

Worth noting for this clonotype: Mismatch with germline at one junction end may stem from a read error. This chain links TRBV11-3 with TRBJ1-2, with D uncertain. The length of the CDR3 is 14 residues. Germline values: CDR1 SGHNT, CDR2 YENEEA. The CDR3 is CTSSRIDMKGGYTF. CDR3 coding DNA: TGTACCAGCAGCCGTATCGACATGAAGGGTGGCTACACCTTC.

Comment on this clonotype: A much more abundant neighbour one base away suggests this may be a read error. The chain combines TRBV29-1 with TRBJ1-1; 7 bases are a match to TRBD1. The ends lost 8 bases at V and 0 bases at J; junction bases unmatched: 15. The CDR3 sequence is 16 residues long. CDR1 is SQVTM and CDR2 is ANQGSEA in the germline V gene. The CDR3 spells CSSRSGQTGVNTEAFF. The CDR3 nucleotides are TGCAGCTCACGGTCGGGACAGACCGGCGTGAACACTGAAGCTTTCTTT.

With regard to this clonotype: Since a much larger clone is just one base distant, this may be a read error. This rearrangement joins TRBV4-1 to TRBJ1-5; D perhaps matches TRBD1 (6 bases). From germline, CDR1 is MGHRA and CDR2 YSYEKL. The CDR3 has 17 amino acids. V gave up 0 bases and J gave up 3 bases, with 15 bases separating them. The DNA for the CDR3 is TGCGCCAGCAGCCAAGATAGGTCCAGGGGACTCAATCAGCCCCAGCATTTT. Residues: CASSQDRSRGLNQPQHF.

The chain is built from TRBV6-1 and TRBJ2-2; 7 bases are a match to TRBD2. Germline CDR1 reads MNHNS; CDR2 reads SASEGT. CDR3 length: 21 amino acids. Losses at the gene ends were 5 bases for V and 6 bases for J; bases not matched to a gene: 27. The DNA for the CDR3 is TGTGCCAGCAGTAGGCGGACTAGTTGGAGCAGGTCCCAGGCGCTCGCCGGGGAGCTGTTTTTT. It specifies CASSRRTSWSRSQALAGELFF.

On this clonotype itself: A much more abundant neighbour one base away suggests this may be a read error. The chain employs TRBV6-1 and TRBJ2-1; no firm D call. Germline V CDR1 and CDR2: MNHNS, SASEGT. The CDR3 is 13 residues long. In DNA form, the CDR3 reads TGTACCAGCAGTGAAGGTCGAGTGGATGAGCAGTTCTTC. Its translation is CTSSEGRVDEQFF.

With regard to this clonotype: This may arise from a read error, as a much more abundant clone is one base away. CDR3 DNA: TGTGCCAGCAGATTAAGGGGCGGTGGGGCCAACGTCCTGACTTTC. Its translation: CASRLRGGGANVLTF. The rearrangement links TRBV5-5 to TRBJ2-6, with D maybe TRBD1 (5 bases). V lost 5 bases and J 3 bases, leaving 12 bases between the germline ends. This CDR3 region has 15 residues. In germline, CDR1 is SGHKS, CDR2 YYEKEE (reference sequence).

The rearrangement uses TRBV11-2 and TRBJ2-1; 8 positions match TRBD2. Per germline, CDR1 SGHAT and CDR2 FQNNGV. The CDR3 spans 16 residues. The CDR3 spells CDSSLRAGEAYNEQFF. The CDR3 DNA reads as TGTGACAGTAGCTTGCGAGCGGGAGAGGCCTACAATGAGCAGTTCTTC. Together with reference TRBV11-2 and TRBJ2-1, the CDR3 gives the full variable domain: EAGVAQSPRYKIIEKRQSVAFWCNPISGHATLYWYQQILGQGPKLLIQFQNNGVVDDSQLPKDRFSAERLKGVDSTLKIQPAKLEDSAVYLCDSSLRAGEAYNEQFFGPGTRLTVL.

Comment on this clonotype: Since a much larger clone is just one base distant, this may be a read error. The rearrangement links TRBV12-3 or TRBV12-4 to TRBJ1-5; no reliable D call. The CDR3 runs to 13 residues. The CDR3 region has the DNA TGTGCCAGCAGTTTAGGGGAGAATCGGCCCCAGCATTTT. It specifies CASSLGENRPQHF.

This clonotype was found once. The chain carries TRBV4-1 and TRBJ2-7; 7 bases are shared with TRBD2. With V trimmed by 4 bases and J by 2 bases, 5 bases remained unmatched. Looked up from germline, CDR1 is MGHRA and CDR2 is YSYEKL. The CDR3 consists of 14 residues. This CDR3 is CASSPVGRAYEQYF. Here the CDR3 DNA reads TGCGCCAGCAGCCCCGTGGGGAGGGCCTACGAGCAGTACTTC.

About this clonotype itself: The junction shows a germline mismatch at one end, possibly a read error. CDR3 bases: TGCGCCAGCAGCTTGGAGGGGAATGAAAAGCTGATTTTT. Its translation: CASSLEGNEKLIF. The chain uses TRBV5-1 and TRBJ1-4, with D perhaps TRBD1 (5 bases). CDR3 length: 13 amino acids. Per the germline V gene, CDR1 is SGHRS and CDR2 is YFSETQ.

In regard to this clonotype: A much larger clonotype is one base distant, so this may be a read error. The chain is built from TRBV28 and TRBJ2-2; TRBD1 agrees at 9 bases. This CDR3 contains 17 residues. J gave up 4 bases and V 6 bases, and 12 bases lay outside the gene matches. Germline values: CDR1 MDHEN, CDR2 SYDVKM. The CDR3 DNA is TGTGCCAGCAGCTTCGGGGGGACAGGGAGTTGCACCGGGGAGCTGTTTTTT. Residues: CASSFGGTGSCTGELFF.

CDR3 nucleotides: TGCGCCAGCAGACCCCTGCACACAGATACGCAGTATTTT. This translates into CASRPLHTDTQYF. The V gene is TRBV5-1, the J gene TRBJ2-3; no firm D call. CDR3 size: 13 residues. Germline values: CDR1 SGHRS, CDR2 YFSETQ. Between the trimmed V and J ends, which lost 5 bases and 2 bases, there was a span of 9 bases.

This clonotype was picked up a small number of times. As the CDR3 is not closed by the conserved phenylalanine or tryptophan, this likely results from a read error. The J gene is TRBJ2-1, the V gene TRBV10-3; 14 positions agree with TRBD2. The CDR3 contains 13 residues. Germline CDR1 and CDR2: ENHRY and SYGVKD. Trimming at V came to 10 bases and at J to 6 bases, leaving 2 bases not matched to a gene. The CDR3 loop reads CATGLAGGNEQFL. The CDR3 nucleotides are TGTGCCACCGGACTAGCGGGAGGCAATGAGCAGTTCCTC.

The chain links TRBV5-6 to TRBJ1-4; D is undetermined. In germline, CDR1 is SGHDT, CDR2 YYEEEE. V was pared by 2 bases and J by 0 bases, with 11 bases between. The CDR3 has 16 amino acids. This CDR3 reads CASSFGPGATNEKLFF. The CDR3 coding sequence is TGTGCCAGCAGCTTCGGTCCCGGGGCAACTAATGAAAAACTGTTTTTT.

This clonotype appeared a single time. One junction end does not reproduce the germline sequence, and a read error may be involved. V usage is TRBV11-1 and J usage is TRBJ2-2, with D hard to call. The length of the CDR3 is 14 residues. CDR1 SGHAT and CDR2 FQDESV come from the germline V gene (reference sequence). The CDR3 protein is CASKASLDTVELFF. In DNA form, the CDR3 reads TGTGCCAGCAAAGCGAGCCTTGACACCGTGGAGCTGTTTTTT.

On this clonotype itself: A much larger clone lies one base from this, so it may be a read error. J is TRBJ1-5 and V is TRBV12-3 or TRBV12-4, with D possibly TRBD1 on 5 matching bases. The CDR3 is 14 amino acids. CDR3 DNA sequence: TGTGCCAGCACTGGAAGGGGCGTCGATCAGCCCCATCATTTT. Translation gives CASTGRGVDQPHHF.

As concerns this clonotype: A much larger clonotype is one base distant, so this may be a read error. This chain uses TRBV6-1 with TRBJ2-6, with TRBD1 identical over 8 bases. The CDR3 sequence is 16 residues long. Germline lookup yields CDR1 MNHNS and CDR2 SASEGT. V lost 5 bases, J lost 2 bases, and 5 bases stayed unmatched. The CDR3 reads CASSISTGAGANVLTF. The CDR3, as DNA: TGTGCCAGCAGTATATCGACAGGGGCTGGGGCCAACGTCCTGACTTTC.

Remarks on this clonotype: A single base separates this from a much larger clone, so it may be a read error. The chain has TRBV5-6 and TRBJ1-5; a weak D match, TRBD1 (6 bases). Germline lookup yields CDR1 SGHDT and CDR2 YYEEEE. Trimming took 1 base from V and 11 from J, leaving 19 bases between them. The CDR3 covers 15 residues. CDR3 residues: CASSLRTARGESQHF. The CDR3 DNA reads as TGTGCCAGCAGCTTGAGGACAGCTAGGGGGGAGTCCCAGCATTTT.